This T cell receptor (beta chain) was identified in a study of PD-L1 blockade in urothelial cancer. Study-wide context: Atezolizumab was started by patients at some point between 2012 and 2014 at 1,200 mg intravenously every 3 weeks. At 3 weeks after treatment start (second dose) and again at 6 weeks, blood was analyzed.

Study findings and constraints: A below-median TCR clonality in blood before treatment predicted better survival.

Clones were read by immunoSEQ multiplex PCR, and TCRdb kept only the in-frame ones, dropping some. The sample consists of 45,000 or so clones, approximately 82% of them appearing once. The germline V gene has CDR1 LNHNV and CDR2 YYDKDF (reference sequence). The CDR3 length is 17 residues. V was pared by 0 bases and J by 6 bases, with 10 bases of the junction left unmatched. As to this clone: Its antigen is still unknown.

The J gene is TRBJ1-4, the V gene TRBV15; TRBD1 matches at 7 bases. This material consisted of PBMCs, taken around atezolizumab (anti-PD-L1) treatment. The TCR originated in an older man with urothelial cancer. CDR3 DNA sequence: TGTGCCACCAGCAGAGATCGGTGGGGTACAGGGGATGAAAAACTGTTTTTT. It encodes CATSRDRWGTGDEKLFF.